The 23 T cell receptor beta chains presented below share a single source sample, sequenced in a study of cytomegalovirus exposure and HLA in healthy donors (dated by TCRdb to the late 2010s). Receptor libraries were prepared by the immunoSEQ multiplex PCR assay. A mixture of 60 forward primers for TCR Vbeta segments and 13 reverse primers for TCR Jbeta segments was used in the multiplex PCR. Not all clones reach the TCRdb copy of this immuneACCESS table, which keeps in-frame sequences only. Checked studies attribute under half of the gap to unresolved V genes and leave the rest unexplained. This sample is represented by some 150,000 clones; 65% to 80% of them were singletons. 3% to 4% of the sample is held by the ten biggest clonotypes. The sequenced sample consisted of PBMCs. These receptors were collected from a woman in her thirties or forties in good health and CMV-seronegative.

The chain combines TRBV11-2 with TRBJ2-1; the D gene is possibly TRBD2 (5 bases). This CDR3 comprises 12 residues. Germline V CDR1 and CDR2: SGHAT, FQNNGV. With 6 bases removed from V and 10 bases from J, the gap between germline ends came to 13 bases. The CDR3 DNA is TGTGCCAGCAGAAATGTCAAGCGGGAGCAGTTCTTC. Residues: CASRNVKREQFF.

The J gene is TRBJ2-5, the V gene TRBV12-1; the D call TRBD2 from the table was never checked on the DNA. TRBV12-1 is given as a pseudogene. This CDR3 is built from 17 residues. CDR3 nucleotide sequence: TGTGCCAGCAGCCCCGTATCCCCGCGGGGGGCCCAAGAGACCCAGTACTTC. It encodes CASSPVSPRGAQETQYF.

The chain couples TRBV2 to TRBJ1-3; D not resolved. Germline CDR1 is SNHLY and CDR2 is FYNNEI. The V and J ends lost 7 bases and 4 bases respectively, with 14 bases between them. The CDR3 spans 14 residues. The CDR3 sequence is CASKDGLFGNTIYF. Written as DNA, the CDR3 is TGTGCCAGCAAGGACGGACTCTTCGGAAACACCATATATTTT.

This clone was seen more than once but under ten times. This chain uses TRBV30 with TRBJ1-2, with D possibly matching TRBD1 (6 bases). CDR1 and CDR2 (germline): GTSNPN, SVGIG (reference sequence). The CDR3 is 14 amino acids. V gave up 4 bases and J gave up 0 bases, with 12 bases separating them. Here the CDR3 DNA reads TGTGCCTGGACCCTAGGGGGATCTAACTATGGCTACACCTTC. Protein: CAWTLGGSNYGYTF.

This chain's CDR3 is CASGPPGEQYF. The CDR3 nucleotides are TGTGCTAGTGGCCCGCCGGGGGAGCAGTACTTC. The chain has TRBV12-5 and TRBJ2-7; D possibly corresponds to TRBD2 (5 bases). This CDR3 is built from 11 residues. Trimming took off 6 bases at V and 7 bases at J, with 10 bases between the two ends. The germline V gene has CDR1 LGHNT and CDR2 FRNRAP.

The chain employs TRBV5-1 and TRBJ2-2; TRBD2 matches at 7 bases. This CDR3 is built from 17 residues. The germline V gene encodes CDR1 SGHRS and CDR2 YFSETQ. The ends lost 4 bases at V and 4 bases at J; junction bases unmatched: 13. For the CDR3, the DNA is TGCGCCAGCAGCAGATCTGAGCGGGATGAGGGCACCGGGGAGCTGTTTTTT. Protein: CASSRSERDEGTGELFF.

The V call is TRBV27, the J call TRBJ2-7, with D maybe TRBD1 (6 bases). The CDR3 spans 14 residues. Germline loops: CDR1 MNHEY, CDR2 SMNVEV (reference sequence). Trimming cost V 3 bases and J 2 bases, with 11 bases left between them. In DNA, the CDR3 is TGTGCCAGCAGTTTTAGCAGGGGCCCCTACGAGCAGTACTTC. Its protein product is CASSFSRGPYEQYF.

V gene TRBV6-6 combines with J gene TRBJ2-5, with TRBD1 identical over 7 bases. CDR3 length: 14 residues. Germline V gene lookup returns CDR1 MNHNY and CDR2 SVGAGI (reference sequence). V shed 6 bases and J 5 bases; nucleotides not matched to a gene: 9. The CDR3 sequence is CASRTGTGVETQYF. The CDR3 coding sequence is TGTGCCAGCAGGACTGGAACAGGGGTGGAGACCCAGTACTTC.

This clone has only one observation. V is TRBV11-3 and J is TRBJ2-2; TRBD1 agrees at 8 bases. Germline lookup yields CDR1 SGHNT and CDR2 YENEEA. V gave up 4 bases and J gave up 6 bases; unmatched junction bases: 7. The CDR3 runs 15 residues. The CDR3 protein is CASSSRTGKAGELFF. As DNA, the CDR3 is TGTGCCAGCAGCTCCCGGACAGGGAAGGCCGGGGAGCTGTTTTTT.

The chain has TRBV2 and TRBJ2-3; 7 nucleotides align to TRBD2. The germline V gene has CDR1 SNHLY and CDR2 FYNNEI. CDR3 size: 14 residues. V was pared by 4 bases and J by 2 bases, with 3 bases of the junction left unmatched. The CDR3: CASSVTSDTDTQYF. The CDR3 region has the DNA TGTGCCAGCAGTGTAACTAGCGACACAGATACGCAGTATTTT.

V gene TRBV15 combines with J gene TRBJ2-1, with 9 bases aligning to TRBD1. This CDR3 region has 14 residues. The V and J ends lost 9 bases and 3 bases, in that order; junction bases with no gene match: 6. Germline CDR1 LNHNV, CDR2 YYDKDF (reference sequence). The CDR3 spells CATSRDRDYNEQFF. CDR3 DNA sequence: TGTGCCACGAGCCGGGACAGGGACTACAATGAGCAGTTCTTC.

This chain uses TRBV7-9 with TRBJ2-1, with 7 positions matching TRBD1. This CDR3 comprises 14 residues. The germline V gene has CDR1 SEHNR and CDR2 FQNEAQ (reference sequence). V was clipped by 5 bases and J by 4 bases; unmatched bases: 5. The CDR3 region has the DNA TGTGCCAGCAGCCACCCGACAGGGTACAATGAGCAGTTCTTC. Protein sequence: CASSHPTGYNEQFF.

This sequence joins TRBV2 and TRBJ2-5, with D possibly TRBD2 on 6 matching bases. This CDR3 comprises 14 residues. V was trimmed by 1 base and J by 5 bases, leaving 11 bases between them. Germline CDR1 and CDR2: SNHLY and FYNNEI. The CDR3 here is CASSEGGGRETQYF. CDR3 in DNA: TGTGCCAGCAGTGAAGGCGGAGGGAGGGAGACCCAGTACTTC.

This clone has only one observation. This chain connects TRBV18 to TRBJ1-2, with D uncertain. This CDR3 is 12 amino acids long. The V gene's germline CDR1 is KGHSH and CDR2 LQKENI. The V end lost 3 bases, the J end lost 7 bases, and 9 bases lay between the germline ends. This CDR3 reads CASSPKAAGYTF. DNA of the CDR3: TGTGCCAGCTCACCTAAAGCGGCTGGCTACACCTTC. The whole variable domain, filled in from reference TRBV18 and TRBJ1-2, reads NAGVMQNPRHLVRRRGQEARLRCSPMKGHSHVYWYRQLPEEGLKFMVYLQKENIIDESGMPKERFSAEFPKEGPSILRIQQVVRGDSAAYFCASSPKAAGYTFGSGTRLTVV.

V gene TRBV5-8 combines with J gene TRBJ2-7; D unresolved. V was shortened by 4 bases and J by 2 bases, with 4 bases between the two germline ends. Germline-derived CDR1 and CDR2 are SGHTS and YDEGEE. The length of the CDR3 is 11 residues. Here the CDR3 DNA reads TGTGCCAGCAGCCCGGCCTACGAGCAGTACTTC. Its translation is CASSPAYEQYF.

The gene calls are TRBV18 and TRBJ1-4, with 7 bases identical to TRBD1. Germline lookup yields CDR1 KGHSH and CDR2 LQKENI. The trim removed 0 bases at V and 8 bases at J, leaving 3 bases unmatched. The CDR3 contains 14 residues. The CDR3 nucleotides read TGTGCCAGCTCACCACCGGCAGGGGGAGAAAAACTGTTTTTT. Its protein is CASSPPAGGEKLFF.

This chain links TRBV4-1 with TRBJ1-2; 10 bases fit TRBD1. The ends lost 2 bases at V and 5 bases at J; junction bases unmatched: 5. The germline CDR1 and CDR2 sequences are MGHRA and YSYEKL. The CDR3 runs 15 residues. The CDR3 is CASSQPGQGPYGYTF. CDR3 nucleotide sequence: TGCGCCAGCAGCCAACCGGGACAGGGGCCTTATGGCTACACCTTC.

This chain joins TRBV7-9 and TRBJ2-7, with D maybe TRBD2 (6 bases). Deletions cut 0 bases from V and 5 bases from J, with 11 bases between. Germline V gene sequence: CDR1 SEHNR, CDR2 FQNEAQ (reference sequence). The CDR3 totals 14 residues. The CDR3 nucleotides are TGTGCCAGCAGCTTAGCGCGGGGATTGAACGAGCAGTACTTC. Translating it yields CASSLARGLNEQYF.

This clone was counted between two and nine times. This chain uses TRBV2 with TRBJ2-2, with 10 bases aligning to TRBD1. V was pared by 4 bases and J by 8 bases, with 4 bases of the junction left unmatched. The CDR3 runs 14 residues. Per germline, CDR1 SNHLY and CDR2 FYNNEI. Here the CDR3 DNA reads TGTGCCAGCAGTGCCGGGACAGGGGTAGGGGAGCTGTTTTTT. Its protein product is CASSAGTGVGELFF.

The genes are TRBV28 and TRBJ1-5; 7 bases match TRBD1. Germline V gene data show CDR1 as MDHEN and CDR2 as SYDVKM. Trimming at V came to 6 bases and at J to 8 bases, leaving 7 bases not matched to a gene. This CDR3 contains 13 residues. CDR3: CASSGQAGKPQHF. The CDR3 DNA reads as TGTGCCAGCAGCGGACAGGCTGGTAAGCCCCAGCATTTT.

V gene TRBV5-4 combines with J gene TRBJ2-5, with TRBD2 identical over 8 bases. CDR3 length equals 16 residues. V dropped 4 bases and J dropped 1; count of bases not matched to a gene: 9. Germline lookup yields CDR1 SGHNT and CDR2 YYREEE (reference sequence). In nucleotides, the CDR3 is TGTGCCAGCAGCCCGGGGGGGACTAGGGGCCAAGAGACCCAGTACTTC. It codes for CASSPGGTRGQETQYF.

The chain carries TRBV19 and TRBJ1-1; TRBD1 matches at 9 bases. The CDR3 extends over 14 amino acids. CDR1 is LNHDA, CDR2 SQIVND, per germline (reference sequence). J gave up 7 bases and V 2 bases, and 5 bases lay outside the gene matches. The CDR3, as DNA: TGTGCCAGTAGTATATATGGGACAGGGTTTGAAGCTTTCTTT. This sequence encodes CASSIYGTGFEAFF.

V and J are TRBV4-1 and TRBJ2-4, with 7 bases that match TRBD2. The V segment lost 4 bases and the J segment 7 bases; nucleotides outside the gene matches: 16. There are 17 residues in the CDR3. Germline values: CDR1 MGHRA, CDR2 YSYEKL. The CDR3 loop reads CASSLGRGAGASNIQYF. The CDR3 nucleotides are TGCGCCAGCAGCCTAGGACGAGGGGCGGGAGCATCGAACATTCAGTACTTC.